These 20 T cell receptor beta chains came from one sample sequenced in a study of T-cell reconstitution after alpha-beta-depleted transplantation in children. Unique molecular identifiers were built into the TCRbeta library. MiXCR, run by TCRdb on the PCR reads, gives a single entry per CDR3 protein. The table records more than 400,000 distinct CDR3 sequences, 11% of them present only once. The sequencing used PBMCs, mostly from graft donor cells, collected 180 days after TCRalphabeta/CD19-depleted stem cell transplant. Receptors were obtained from a female patient under 10 years old who had a stem cell transplant for aplastic anemia, so the T cells may come from the graft donor.

This clonotype showed up many times. Germline is not matched at one junction end, which may reflect a read error. The rearrangement links TRBV5-1 to TRBJ2-3; D is unresolved. CDR1 SGHRS and CDR2 YFSETQ come from the germline V gene. This CDR3 comprises 12 residues. The CDR3 sequence is CASSLEADTQYF. The CDR3 DNA reads TGTGCCAGCAGCTTAGAAGCAGATACGCAGTATTTT.

This clonotype was recorded a few times. The chain has TRBV25-1 and TRBJ2-5; 7 bases agree with TRBD2. CDR1 is MGHDK, CDR2 SYGVNS, per germline. The CDR3 is 19 amino acids. Trimming cost V 2 bases and J 4 bases; bases outside gene matches: 19. The CDR3 DNA is TGTGCCAGCAGTGAAAATCTGCCAGGACTAGAGAGGGGCGTAGAGACCCAGTACTTC. This translates into CASSENLPGLERGVETQYF.

A few counts support this clonotype. V usage is TRBV27 and J usage is TRBJ2-3, with a weak D call TRBD2 (6 bases). The CDR3 spans 13 residues. Germline CDR1 MNHEY, CDR2 SMNVEV (reference sequence). The V gene lost 7 bases and the J gene lost 4 bases, with 12 bases spanning the gap. CDR3 DNA sequence: TGTGCCAGCATAGGTCTAGCGTCAGATACGCAGTATTTT. Protein: CASIGLASDTQYF.

CDR3 nucleotides: TGCAGCGTTGCGGACAGGGGTCGTCAGCCCCAGCATTTT. This gives the protein CSVADRGRQPQHF. The J gene is TRBJ1-5, the V gene TRBV29-1; TRBD1 matches 9 bases. The germline gives CDR1 SQVTM, CDR2 ANQGSEA. The CDR3 covers 13 residues. Germline trimming cut 4 bases from V and 6 bases from J; bases unmatched to any gene: 4.

In its sample, this clonotype was seen a few times. The rearrangement links TRBV5-1 to TRBJ2-3; 10 bases match TRBD2. CDR1 is SGHRS, CDR2 YFSETQ, per germline. The length of the CDR3 is 15 residues. The J segment lost 3 bases and the V segment lost 4 bases, leaving 5 bases of the junction unmatched. The CDR3 DNA follows: TGCGCCAGCAGCCTGAGCGGGAGGGAAACAGATACGCAGTATTTT. Its protein product is CASSLSGRETDTQYF.

In its sample, this clonotype was seen a few times. The chain employs TRBV7-2 and TRBJ2-5; 7 nucleotides align to TRBD1. V lost 4 bases, J lost 4 bases, and 6 bases stayed unmatched. Germline assignment: CDR1 SGHTA and CDR2 FQGNSA. The CDR3 contains 14 residues. CDR3 residues: CASSSTGQLETQYF. CDR3 DNA sequence: TGTGCCAGCAGCTCGACAGGGCAATTAGAGACCCAGTACTTC.

With respect to this clonotype: A clone one base away is much larger, so this may be a read error. The V gene is TRBV24-1, the J gene TRBJ2-5, with TRBD1 matching 7 bases. Trimming cost V 6 bases and J 2 bases; bases outside gene matches: 5. There are 14 residues in the CDR3. Per the germline V gene, CDR1 is KGHDR and CDR2 is SFDVKD. The CDR3 region is CATSYPGQQETQYF. CDR3 in DNA: TGTGCCACCAGTTACCCGGGACAGCAAGAGACCCAGTACTTC.

The J gene is TRBJ1-2, the V gene TRBV28; TRBD1 matches at 8 bases. J lost 4 bases, V lost 6 bases, and 4 bases had no gene match. The CDR3 is made up of 13 amino acids. The V gene's germline CDR1 is MDHEN and CDR2 SYDVKM. Here the CDR3 reads CASRDRDSYGYTF. CDR3 DNA: TGTGCCAGCAGGGACAGGGACAGCTATGGCTACACCTTC.

The chain links TRBV5-1 to TRBJ1-3; 8 positions agree with TRBD1. The germline V gene encodes CDR1 SGHRS and CDR2 YFSETQ. Trimming removed 6 bases from V and 0 bases from J; junction bases left unmatched: 5. The CDR3 contains 15 residues. In nucleotides, the CDR3 is TGCGCCAGCACCGTGGACAGGGTCTCTGGAAACACCATATATTTT. Translating gives CASTVDRVSGNTIYF.

This clonotype occurred many times. This chain links TRBV7-2 with TRBJ2-7; D not certain. Trimming cost V 0 bases and J 5 bases, with 8 bases left between them. The germline V gene has CDR1 SGHTA and CDR2 FQGNSA. The CDR3 spans 13 residues. CDR3 in amino acids: CASSLALRDEQYV. DNA of the CDR3: TGTGCCAGCAGCTTAGCGCTCCGGGACGAGCAGTACGTC.

This clonotype occurred a few times. The chain couples TRBV7-2 to TRBJ2-5; 8 bases line up with TRBD2. V lost 3 bases to trimming and J lost 5 bases; unmatched junction nucleotides: 11. CDR3 length: 16 residues. Germline CDR1 and CDR2: SGHTA and FQGNSA. The CDR3 DNA reads as TGTGCCAGCAGCTTGGGGGCGACCAGACTAGCGGAGACCCAGTACTTC. This translates into CASSLGATRLAETQYF.

As concerns this clonotype: One end of the junction does not line up with germline, which may come from a read error. The chain employs TRBV29-1 and TRBJ2-7, with D uncertain. Germline assignment: CDR1 SQVTM and CDR2 ANQGSEA. The CDR3 spans 12 residues. The CDR3 DNA reads TGCAGCGTAGAAGAAGGCTCCTACGAGCAGTACTTC. Protein: CSVEEGSYEQYF.

This clonotype was detected ten times or more. This chain uses TRBV28 with TRBJ1-5; a possible D gene is TRBD1 (5 bases). The V and J ends lost 5 bases and 5 bases respectively, with 16 bases between them. Germline V gene data show CDR1 as MDHEN and CDR2 as SYDVKM. The CDR3 is 15 residues long. The CDR3 sequence is CASSQETARYQPQHF. The CDR3, as DNA: TGTGCCAGCAGTCAGGAGACAGCCCGATATCAGCCCCAGCATTTT.

In this sample, this clonotype turned up many times. The gene calls are TRBV5-1 and TRBJ2-5; TRBD1 agrees at 7 bases. Unmatched junction bases numbered 13, after V lost 4 bases and J lost 4 bases. The CDR3 spans 16 residues. The V gene's germline CDR1 is SGHRS and CDR2 YFSETQ. The CDR3 DNA sequence: TGCGCCAGCAGCACCGGACAGGTTATAGCTTCAGAGACCCAGTACTTC. It codes for CASSTGQVIASETQYF.

This clonotype has a handful of counts. The rearrangement joins TRBV5-1 to TRBJ2-5, with TRBD1 identical over 8 bases. With V trimmed by 4 bases and J by 5 bases, 13 bases remained unmatched. The CDR3 extends over 16 amino acids. Looked up from germline, CDR1 is SGHRS and CDR2 is YFSETQ. The CDR3 DNA follows: TGCGCCAGCAGCCGCACAGGGGGACTTAACTCGGAGACCCAGTACTTC. It yields the protein CASSRTGGLNSETQYF.

This clonotype was counted between two and nine times. V and J are TRBV7-9 and TRBJ2-7; D might be TRBD1 (5 bases). V shed 5 bases and J shed 4 bases, with 18 bases lying between them. Germline V gene lookup returns CDR1 SEHNR and CDR2 FQNEAQ (reference sequence). This CDR3 has 15 amino acids. CDR3 sequence reads: CASSPGLDPRYEQYV. DNA for the CDR3: TGTGCCAGCAGCCCAGGGTTGGACCCTCGGTACGAGCAGTACGTC.

The CDR3 sequence: CASSLDCGQGRAKCQPQHF. The CDR3 DNA sequence: TGTGCCAGCAGTTTGGATTGTGGACAGGGGAGGGCAAAATGCCAGCCCCAGCATTTT. The V and J genes are TRBV27 and TRBJ1-5, with TRBD1 matching 9 bases. Germline values: CDR1 MNHEY, CDR2 SMNVEV (reference sequence). J gave up 7 bases and V 3 bases, and 19 bases lay outside the gene matches. This CDR3 has 19 residues.

The rearrangement uses TRBV4-2 and TRBJ1-5; D remains ambiguous. Germline V lookup: CDR1 LGHNA, CDR2 YNFKEQ. There are 15 residues in the CDR3. V dropped 0 bases and J dropped 3 bases, with 9 bases sitting between them. The CDR3 coding sequence is TGTGCCAGCAGCCAAGATAGAGACAACAATCAGCCCCAGCATTTT. This codes for CASSQDRDNNQPQHF.

This clonotype was detected a few times. The chain uses TRBV12-3 or TRBV12-4 and TRBJ2-1; no firm D call. The CDR3 length is 18 residues. Trimming took 3 bases from V and 8 from J, leaving 26 bases between them. The CDR3, as DNA: TGTGCCAGCAGTTTGTCCATGGGTGTTTTGACAACAAGACATGAGCAGTTCTTC. Amino acid sequence: CASSLSMGVLTTRHEQFF.

The chain links TRBV5-6 to TRBJ2-1, with 7 bases that match TRBD2. The CDR3 contains 15 residues. V lost 2 bases to trimming and J lost 2 bases; unmatched junction nucleotides: 4. Germline V CDR1 and CDR2: SGHDT, YYEEEE. The CDR3 is CASSFAAGPYNEQFF. The CDR3 DNA is TGTGCCAGCAGCTTCGCAGCGGGGCCCTACAATGAGCAGTTCTTC.